This is a list of T cell receptor beta chains from one sample in a study of cytomegalovirus exposure and HLA in healthy donors. Some clones are missing from TCRdb's copy, which holds only in-frame ones; the method was immunoSEQ multiplex PCR. The table includes 150,000 to 200,000 clones, roughly 70% detected once. The sequenced material came from PBMCs. Receptors were obtained from a man aged 35-49 years in good health and CMV-seropositive. The CDR3 runs from the conserved cysteine through the conserved F or W. The D gene is left open where the match is weak. Clone size appears in some rows only: once, few, many, or a class for an expanded clone.

>TRBJ1-4|TRBD1|.|TRBV11-2
TGTGCCAGCAGCGCTACCGGGACAGGGGTCGAAAAACTGTTTTTT
CASSATGTGVEKLFF
>TRBJ1-1|TRBD1|.|TRBV4-1
TGCGCCAGCAAAGTCGGACAGGGGGCGAGGAGCACTGAAGCTTTCTTT
CASKVGQGARSTEAFF
>TRBJ2-3|.|.|TRBV15
TGTGCCACCAGCAGAGAAAACAGAGGCACAGATACGCAGTATTTT
CATSRENRGTDTQYF
>TRBJ1-6|.|.|TRBV4-1
TGCGCCAGCAGCCAGACCCCGGACAGCCATTCACCCCTCCACTTT
CASSQTPDSHSPLHF
>TRBJ2-1|.|once|TRBV27
TGTGCCAGCAGAGGGGGCTCCTACAATGAGCAGTTCTTC
CASRGGSYNEQFF
>TRBJ1-1|.|.|TRBV29-1
TGCAGCGTTTTTGGGGGGGCGGGAACTGAAGCTTTCTTT
CSVFGGAGTEAFF
>TRBJ1-5|.|.|TRBV9
TGTGCCAGCAGCGTAGTTGCCCCCCGGGGGGGGAGGTCTTATAGCAATCAGCCCCAGCATTTT
CASSVVAPRGGRSYSNQPQHF
>TRBJ1-1|.|few|TRBV4-2
TGTGCCAGCAGCCAAGATCCAGGTTACACTGAAGCTTTCTTT
CASSQDPGYTEAFF
>TRBJ1-5|.|.|TRBV5-5
TGTGCCAGCAGCTTGGCCGGACTGCTGGAGGAACCCCAGCATTTT
CASSLAGLLEEPQHF
>TRBJ1-2|.|.|TRBV7-2
TGTGCCAGCAGCAAGGACACGAACTATGGCTACACCTTC
CASSKDTNYGYTF
>TRBJ2-2|.|.|TRBV5-1
TGCGCCAGCAGCTTGGGACACAGGAACACCGGGGAGCTGTTTTTT
CASSLGHRNTGELFF
>TRBJ1-1|.|.|TRBV27
TGTGCCAGCAGCCCCGGGCAGGGTGAAGCTTTCTTT
CASSPGQGEAFF
>TRBJ2-6|.|.|TRBV9
TGTGCCAGCAGCGCTGAGTTCTCTGGGGCCAACGTCCTGACTTTC
CASSAEFSGANVLTF
>TRBJ2-5|.|few|TRBV6-5
TGTGCCAGCAGTTCCAGGGTCCAAGAGACCCAGTACTTC
CASSSRVQETQYF
>TRBJ1-1|.|.|TRBV18
TGTGCCAGCTCACCACAGGAGGTAGTGGGGACTGAAGCTTTCTTT
CASSPQEVVGTEAFF
>TRBJ2-1|.|.|TRBV2
TGTGCCAGCAGTGAACAGGGCGTTCGGTACAATGAGCAGTTCTTC
CASSEQGVRYNEQFF
>TRBJ2-2|.|.|TRBV7-6
TGTGCCAGCAGCCGCCTCCACGTAGGGGCTGGCGGGGAGCTGTTTTTT
CASSRLHVGAGGELFF
>TRBJ2-3|TRBD2|.|TRBV19
TGTGCCAGTAGTATGGCGGTAGCGGGGGGGACGACAGATACGCAGTATTTT
CASSMAVAGGTTDTQYF
>TRBJ2-3|.|.|TRBV7-6
TGTGCCAGCAGCTTAGGAGGAGTTATAGCGTCAGATACGCAGTATTTT
CASSLGGVIASDTQYF
>TRBJ1-5|.|.|TRBV4-2
TGTGCCAGCAGCCATGAGCTCGGGAATCAGCCCCAGCATTTT
CASSHELGNQPQHF
>TRBJ2-1|.|.|TRBV19
TGTGCCTACCCAACGTTAGCGAGAGATGAGCAGTTCTTC
CAYPTLARDEQFF
>TRBJ2-2|.|.|TRBV5-1
TGCGCCAGCAGCCCCCCCGCCGGGGCCGGGGAGCTGTTTTTT
CASSPPAGAGELFF
>TRBJ2-2|TRBD1|.|TRBV6-1
TGTGCCAGCAGTCTGACAGGGGGCCCCGGGGAGCTGTTTTTT
CASSLTGGPGELFF
>TRBJ2-7|.|.|TRBV5-4
TGTGCCAGCAGCTTGAATCGCGGAAAAGGCAAAGAGCAGTACTTC
CASSLNRGKGKEQYF
>TRBJ2-7|TRBD2|.|TRBV7-8
TGCGCCAGCAGCCAAGCGGGAACCTACGAGCAGTACTTC
CASSQAGTYEQYF
>TRBJ2-1|.|.|TRBV27
TGTGCCAGCAGCCTCACGCGCTCCTACAATGAGCAGTTCTTC
CASSLTRSYNEQFF
>TRBJ1-5|TRBD1|.|TRBV10-3
TGTGCCATCAGTCCGACAGGGGAAGTTCGGCCCCAGCATTTT
CAISPTGEVRPQHF
>TRBJ1-1|.|.|TRBV5-6
TGTGCCAGCAGCTTGAGAGTCATGAACACTGAAGCTTTCTTT
CASSLRVMNTEAFF
>TRBJ2-7|TRBD1|few|TRBV7-8
TGTGCCAGCAGCTCATGGGACAGGGAAAACGACGAGCAGTACTTC
CASSSWDRENDEQYF
>TRBJ2-5|.|.|TRBV2
TGTGCCAGCAGTGAATCCAGACTGCTCCAAGAGACCCAGTACTTC
CASSESRLLQETQYF